This TCR beta chain stems from a study of OX40 agonist ivuxolimab in advanced cancers. Produced via immunoSEQ multiplex PCR; TCRdb's table is partial and in-frame only. The data contain around 50,000 clones, about 88% of them singletons. Study results and limitations: Still undetermined is the antigen specificity of the expanded peripheral T cells. Fewer expanded clones were found on average in CD4+ than in CD8+ T cells. Among the lowest peripheral clonal expansion occurred in 0.1-3.0 mg/kg partial responders.

This CDR3 has 14 amino acids. V was cut by 1 base and J by 7 bases, with 13 bases left in between. Germline V gives CDR1 SGHTA, CDR2 FQGNSA. Points on this clone: Its antigen is not known.

The input for sequencing was CD4+ or CD8+ T cells sorted from blood, taken in a trial of the OX40 agonist ivuxolimab. The chain recombines TRBV7-2 with TRBJ2-5; D unresolved. The sequence derives from an adult with an advanced solid tumor such as melanoma, head and neck, liver or kidney cancer. The DNA of the CDR3 is TGTGCCAGCAGCTTAGGAGCTCGCGTTGGGACCCAGTACTTC. This encodes CASSLGARVGTQYF.